The 7 T cell receptor beta chains below were found in one sample sequenced in a study of cytomegalovirus exposure and HLA in healthy donors. PCR was performed using 60 Vbeta and 13 Jbeta primers. Assay used: immunoSEQ multiplex PCR; TCRdb lists only in-frame clones, some missing. Of tens of thousands of clones detected, around 76% appear once; the ten largest clones hold 6% to 8%. Sequencing was carried out using PBMCs. The receptors shown here come from a woman between 45 and 65 years old in good health and CMV-seropositive.

The rearrangement links TRBV7-2 to TRBJ2-7; D perhaps matches TRBD1 (5 bases). Per the germline V gene, CDR1 is SGHTA and CDR2 is FQGNSA. The CDR3 runs to 15 residues. V gave up 7 bases and J gave up 5 bases, with 21 bases separating them. CDR3 DNA sequence: TGTGCCAGCACCCATATAACTGGGCAGGGTGACGAGCAGTACTTC. As protein: CASTHITGQGDEQYF.

About this clone: The germline gene is not matched at one end of the junction; a read error may be the cause. The chain uses TRBV5-1 and TRBJ1-2; maybe TRBD1 (6 bases). This CDR3 region has 12 residues. Germline V CDR1 and CDR2: SGHRS, YFSETQ. DNA of the CDR3: TGCGCCAGCAGCTTTGAGGGGGATGGTGGGATCTTC. As protein: CASSFEGDGGIF. Looking up the rest from reference TRBV5-1 and TRBJ1-2 gives the full variable domain: KAGVTQTPRYLIKTRGQQVTLSCSPISGHRSVSWYQQTPGQGLQFLFEYFSETQRNKGNFPGRFSGRQFSNSRSEMNVSTLELGDSALYLCASSFEGDGGIFGSGTRLTVV.

J is TRBJ2-1 and V is TRBV25-1, with TRBD2 matching 7 bases. Trimming at V came to 9 bases and at J to 4 bases, leaving 12 bases not matched to a gene. Germline values: CDR1 MGHDK, CDR2 SYGVNS. The CDR3 loop spans 15 amino acids. The CDR3 region is CASCAAGGGYNEQFF. The CDR3 region has the DNA TGTGCCAGTTGTGCCGCTGGCGGGGGATACAATGAGCAGTTCTTC. The variable domain in full, completed from reference TRBV25-1 and TRBJ2-1, reads EADIYQTPRYLVIGTGKKITLECSQTMGHDKMYWYQQDPGMELHLIHYSYGVNSTEKGDLSSESTVSRIRTEHFPLTLESARPSHTSQYLCASCAAGGGYNEQFFGPGTRLTVL.

As concerns this clone: The junction and the germline gene differ at one end; a read error may be behind it. The chain combines TRBV11-2 with TRBJ2-2; 7 bases line up with TRBD2. In germline, CDR1 is SGHAT, CDR2 FQNNGV. The CDR3 is 14 amino acids. Here the CDR3 reads CASSLEVGGGREIF. As DNA, the CDR3 is TGTGCCAGCAGCTTAGAGGTTGGAGGAGGGAGGGAAATTTTT.

The CDR3 DNA reads as TGTGCCAGCAGGGCGGAAGGATCTAGTGAGCAGTTCTTC. The encoded protein is CASRAEGSSEQFF. The chain is built from TRBV13 and TRBJ2-1, with no clear D. In germline, CDR1 is PRHDT, CDR2 FYEKMQ (reference sequence). V lost 6 bases and J 9 bases, leaving 15 bases between the germline ends. The CDR3 is 13 amino acids.

This rearrangement joins TRBV6-5 to TRBJ1-5; TRBD1 is a possible D gene (5 bases). CDR1 and CDR2 (germline): MNHEY, SVGAGI. This CDR3 is 14 amino acids long. V lost 4 bases and J lost 6, with 13 bases in between. The CDR3 DNA reads TGTGCCAGCAGTTCCGCCGCAGGGTTTCAGCCCCAGCATTTT. Translating gives CASSSAAGFQPQHF.

This clone turned up a few times. The V call is TRBV6-1, the J call TRBJ1-4; D unresolved. This CDR3 is 18 amino acids long. Trimming took off 3 bases at V and 5 bases at J, with 22 bases between the two ends. CDR1 and CDR2 from the germline V gene are MNHNS and SASEGT. The CDR3 nucleotides are TGTGCCAGCAGTGACTGTCCAAGTCTCCTAGTCGACAATGAAAAACTGTTTTTT. Translating gives CASSDCPSLLVDNEKLFF.